The sample holds a few counts of the clone carrying this T cell receptor beta chain. In germline, CDR1 is SGHRS, CDR2 YFSETQ. The V end lost 4 bases, the J end lost 9 bases, and 17 bases lay between the germline ends. CDR3 length: 14 residues. This entry belongs to a study of CD8+ T cells in alopecia areata. It was cDNA, reverse transcribed from extracted RNA, that served as the sequencing template. Sequencing was performed with immunoSEQ multiplex PCR; in TCRdb, only in-frame clones are kept and a portion is missing. The table includes approximately 99,000 clones, 55% to 70% detected once. Sequenced material: NKG2D-low CD8+ T cells sorted from blood. The TCR sequence derives from a human donor with alopecia areata. The J gene is TRBJ2-1, the V gene TRBV5-1, with a tentative D call TRBD2 (6 bases). The CDR3 loop is CASSLTSLRGEQFF. In DNA, the CDR3 is TGCGCCAGCAGCCTTACTAGCTTGCGGGGTGAGCAGTTCTTC.